A selection of T cell receptor beta chains follows, all from one sample in a study of CD8 T cells in Susac syndrome. TCRdb processed the immunoSEQ multiplex PCR reads anew with MiXCR; each CDR3 protein has one entry. This table holds about 180,000 distinct CDR3 sequences, under 95% found once. Sequencing used CD4+ T cells from PBMCs. Receptor source: a human donor with Susac syndrome. Both conserved end residues are part of each CDR3. Fields, in order: J gene, V gene, clone size, D gene, CDR3 protein, CDR3 DNA. A D gene is named only where the DNA matches it firmly. Clone size is stated in some rows and not others, as once, few, many or a class when expanded.

>TRBJ2-7|TRBV19|-|-
CASSITASPYEQYF
TGTGCCAGTAGTATAACGGCCAGCCCCTACGAGCAGTACTTC
>TRBJ1-1|TRBV7-9|-|-
CASTLGQGTFF
TGTGCCAGCACGCTCGGGCAGGGAACTTTCTTT
>TRBJ2-7|TRBV29-1|once|TRBD1
CSVGTGRQQYF
TGCAGCGTTGGGACAGGGCGACAGCAGTACTTC
>TRBJ2-3|TRBV10-3|-|-
CAISGGDRTDTQYF
TGTGCCATCAGTGGGGGAGATCGCACAGATACGCAGTATTTT
>TRBJ2-2|TRBV9|-|TRBD1
CASSSRTGVSTGELFF
TGTGCCAGCAGCTCACGGACAGGGGTGAGCACCGGGGAGCTGTTTTTT
>TRBJ2-3|TRBV7-9|-|-
CASTVREGTDTQYF
TGTGCCAGCACCGTAAGGGAAGGCACAGATACGCAGTATTTT
>TRBJ2-3|TRBV5-1|-|-
CASSLSSVDTDTQYF
TGCGCCAGCAGCCTATCTAGCGTAGACACAGATACGCAGTATTTT
>TRBJ2-4|TRBV6-6|once|-
CASSYEQGSKNIQYF
TGTGCCAGCAGTTATGAACAGGGATCCAAAAACATTCAGTACTTC
>TRBJ1-2|TRBV6-5|-|-
CASSSHSNYGYTF
TGTGCCAGCAGTTCCCACAGCAACTATGGCTACACCTTC
>TRBJ2-7|TRBV12-3/TRBV12-4|-|TRBD1
CASSSTGQSYEQYF
TGTGCCAGCAGCTCGACGGGACAGAGTTACGAGCAGTACTTC
>TRBJ1-6|TRBV12-3/TRBV12-4|few|-
CASTAGQSNSPLHF
TGTGCCAGCACCGCCGGACAGTCGAATTCACCCCTCCACTTT
>TRBJ2-1|TRBV6-6|-|-
CASSGSGTKSYNEQFF
TGTGCCAGCAGTGGATCCGGGACCAAGTCTTACAATGAGCAGTTCTTC
>TRBJ2-3|TRBV5-1|-|-
CASSFDPGTQYF
TGCGCCAGCAGCTTCGACCCGGGTACGCAGTATTTT
>TRBJ1-2|TRBV6-5|-|-
CASSYSGQFHYGYTF
TGTGCCAGCAGTTACTCCGGACAGTTCCACTATGGCTACACCTTC
>TRBJ1-6|TRBV7-2|once|-
CASSLRPTGGASYNSPLHF
TGTGCCAGCAGCTTACGTCCGACAGGCGGGGCCTCCTATAATTCACCCCTCCACTTT
>TRBJ1-1|TRBV4-3|-|-
CASSQDRFTEAFF
TGCGCCAGCAGCCAAGACAGGTTTACTGAAGCTTTCTTT
>TRBJ1-1|TRBV6-1|-|-
CASSEPVTEAFF
TGTGCCAGCAGTGAGCCTGTAACTGAAGCTTTCTTT
>TRBJ1-1|TRBV6-6|-|-
CASSPAGTNTEAFF
TGTGCCAGCAGTCCAGCGGGAACGAACACTGAAGCTTTCTTT
>TRBJ1-1|TRBV2|-|TRBD1
CASSVGTGAGEAFF
TGTGCCAGCAGTGTTGGGACAGGGGCAGGTGAAGCTTTCTTT
>TRBJ1-5|TRBV20-1|once|-
CSAEDDSNQPQHF
TGCAGTGCCGAGGACGATAGCAATCAGCCCCAGCATTTT
>TRBJ1-1|TRBV5-6|-|-
CASSFRAARDTEAFF
TGTGCCAGCAGCTTCCGGGCCGCGAGGGACACTGAAGCTTTCTTT
>TRBJ2-3|TRBV20-1|-|-
CSLSWGVRTDTQYF
TGCAGCCTCTCTTGGGGGGTTAGGACAGATACGCAGTATTTT
>TRBJ2-3|TRBV24-1|-|-
CATSDLSTDTQYF
TGTGCCACCAGTGATTTAAGCACAGATACGCAGTATTTT
>TRBJ1-2|TRBV6-5|once|TRBD1
CASSFASPGQGNYGYTF
TGTGCCAGCAGTTTCGCCTCCCCGGGACAGGGAAACTATGGCTACACCTTC
>TRBJ1-4|TRBV20-1|-|-
CSARDNPKQRGKLFF
TGCAGTGCTAGAGATAATCCGAAGCAACGGGGAAAACTGTTTTTT
>TRBJ2-6|TRBV5-1|-|-
CASANLPPISGANVLTF
TGCGCCAGCGCTAACCTACCGCCGATCTCTGGGGCCAACGTCCTGACTTTC
>TRBJ2-3|TRBV20-1|-|-
CSARRPQDRTDTQYF
TGCAGTGCTCGTAGACCACAGGATCGCACAGATACGCAGTATTTT
>TRBJ1-2|TRBV24-1|-|-
CATSDRRGSGYTF
TGTGCCACCAGTGATCGGAGGGGTAGCGGCTACACCTTC
>TRBJ2-7|TRBV20-1|once|TRBD1
CSARDRRTGSYEQYF
TGCAGTGCTAGAGATCGACGGACAGGGTCCTACGAGCAGTACTTC
>TRBJ2-3|TRBV12-3/TRBV12-4|once|-
CASRPPLGTDTQYF
TGTGCCAGCAGACCACCGCTAGGCACAGATACGCAGTATTTT
>TRBJ2-7|TRBV6-5|-|-
CATRTAREQYF
TGTGCCACCCGGACAGCTCGCGAGCAGTACTTC
>TRBJ1-1|TRBV12-3/TRBV12-4|-|-
CASRIPLNTEAFF
TGTGCCAGCAGGATCCCATTGAACACTGAAGCTTTCTTT
>TRBJ1-1|TRBV6-5|-|-
CASSSSGTEAFF
TGTGCCAGCAGCTCGAGCGGGACTGAAGCTTTCTTT
>TRBJ1-2|TRBV29-1|-|-
CSVEGSRGADGYTF
TGCAGCGTTGAAGGTTCAAGGGGGGCAGATGGCTACACCTTC
>TRBJ1-5|TRBV4-1|-|-
CASSRVAGGDSNQPQHF
TGCGCCAGCAGCCGGGTGGCAGGAGGAGATAGCAATCAGCCCCAGCATTTT
>TRBJ2-2|TRBV29-1|-|-
CSVEGPGRTGELFF
TGCAGCGTTGAAGGTCCAGGGCGGACCGGGGAGCTGTTTTTT
>TRBJ2-7|TRBV11-3|-|TRBD1
CASSLVGTEDEQYF
TGTGCCAGCAGCTTAGTCGGGACAGAAGACGAGCAGTACTTC
>TRBJ2-3|TRBV10-3|-|TRBD2
CAISTQAAGGGDTQYF
TGTGCCATCAGTACCCAGGCGGCGGGGGGTGGAGATACGCAGTATTTT
>TRBJ1-6|TRBV25-1|-|-
CASSDGVTYNSPLHF
TGTGCCAGCAGTGATGGGGTCACCTATAATTCACCCCTCCACTTT
>TRBJ1-2|TRBV6-2/TRBV6-3|-|TRBD1
CASTYRTGNYGYTF
TGTGCCAGCACCTACCGGACAGGGAACTATGGCTACACCTTC
>TRBJ2-3|TRBV29-1|once|TRBD2
CSATLTGGSPDTQYF
TGCAGCGCCACACTAACCGGGGGGTCTCCGGATACGCAGTATTTT
>TRBJ2-5|TRBV5-4|-|-
CASSPRQTQETQYF
TGTGCCAGCAGTCCTCGACAGACCCAAGAGACCCAGTACTTC
>TRBJ1-5|TRBV6-5|-|-
CASGVWGEQPQHF
TGTGCCAGCGGAGTGTGGGGGGAACAGCCCCAGCATTTT
>TRBJ2-3|TRBV7-8|-|-
CASSSISRVTSTDTQYF
TGTGCCAGCAGCTCCATTAGCAGGGTTACTAGCACAGATACGCAGTATTTT
>TRBJ1-2|TRBV5-4|-|TRBD1
CASSSPPQGPYGYTF
TGTGCCAGCAGCTCCCCTCCACAGGGGCCCTATGGCTACACCTTC
>TRBJ1-1|TRBV12-3/TRBV12-4|few|-
CASSFNGNTEAFF
TGTGCCAGCAGTTTTAACGGTAACACTGAAGCTTTCTTT
>TRBJ1-2|TRBV30|-|-
CAWSAGPFNGYTF
TGTGCCTGGAGTGCGGGACCATTCAATGGCTACACCTTC
>TRBJ1-2|TRBV5-8|-|-
CASSFNANYGYTF
TGTGCCAGCAGCTTTAATGCTAACTATGGCTACACCTTC
>TRBJ1-2|TRBV30|-|-
CAWSGQHGGYTF
TGTGCCTGGAGTGGTCAACATGGGGGCTACACCTTC
>TRBJ2-7|TRBV18|-|-
CASSPTDSHRNEQYF
TGTGCCAGCTCACCAACGGACAGCCACCGGAACGAGCAGTACTTC
>TRBJ2-3|TRBV9|-|-
CASSVGPGATQYF
TGTGCCAGCAGCGTAGGTCCCGGGGCGACGCAGTATTTT
>TRBJ2-1|TRBV29-1|-|-
CSVDAETVSYNEQFF
TGCAGCGTTGATGCGGAGACAGTCTCCTACAATGAGCAGTTCTTC
>TRBJ2-5|TRBV20-1|-|TRBD1
CSARGATQGAQYF
TGCAGTGCTAGAGGGGCTACCCAGGGGGCCCAGTACTTC
>TRBJ1-1|TRBV2|-|TRBD1
CASSLDRGTEAFF
TGTGCCAGCAGTTTAGACAGGGGTACTGAAGCTTTCTTT
>TRBJ1-6|TRBV30|-|-
CAWSEAGTIVSPLHF
TGTGCCTGGAGTGAGGCAGGGACAATCGTTTCACCCCTCCACTTT
>TRBJ1-2|TRBV29-1|-|-
CSVKGSLSYGYTF
TGCAGCGTGAAGGGATCATTGAGCTATGGCTACACCTTC
>TRBJ1-5|TRBV12-3/TRBV12-4|-|-
CASTRQTNQPQHF
TGTGCCAGCACCCGACAGACTAATCAGCCCCAGCATTTT
>TRBJ1-1|TRBV12-3/TRBV12-4|-|-
CASSSPPGGMNTEAFF
TGTGCCAGCAGTTCCCCGCCAGGAGGGATGAACACTGAAGCTTTCTTT
>TRBJ1-2|TRBV4-1|-|-
CASSQASAGTYGYTF
TGCGCCAGCAGCCAAGCGTCCGCGGGCACCTATGGCTACACCTTC
>TRBJ1-1|TRBV11-1|-|-
CASTRGGVNTEAFF
TGTGCCAGCACCCGGGGAGGGGTGAACACTGAAGCTTTCTTT